This T cell receptor beta chain originates from a study of shared clonotypes between healthy human individuals. Study outcomes and limitations: Clonotype sharing levels among donors were expected to vary with sequencing depth. With few donors, the genetic and exposure-history diversity represented was limited.

Losses at the gene ends were 0 bases for V and 4 bases for J; bases not matched to a gene: 0. Germline CDR1 and CDR2: SGHRS and YFSETQ. The CDR3 length is 13 residues. Points on this clone: Its antigen is as yet unknown. This could be a read error, since a much larger clone is one nucleotide away.

There were only Caucasian adults among the donors, and all lived in Nashville, Tennessee. Each cell subset's genomic DNA was divided evenly among several immunoSEQ plates. Measured with immunoSEQ multiplex PCR; TCRdb has only the in-frame clones, and not every one. The profile shows 1.6 million or so clones, about 96% of them singletons. Sequencing was carried out using naive CD4+ T cells sorted from blood. The subset here: CD45RA+ positively selected. This sequence originates from a man aged 30 to 39 in good health. The chain links TRBV5-1 to TRBJ1-2, with 7 bases aligning to TRBD1. This CDR3 is CASSLDRGYGYTF. The CDR3 DNA is TGCGCCAGCAGCTTGGACAGGGGCTATGGCTACACCTTC.